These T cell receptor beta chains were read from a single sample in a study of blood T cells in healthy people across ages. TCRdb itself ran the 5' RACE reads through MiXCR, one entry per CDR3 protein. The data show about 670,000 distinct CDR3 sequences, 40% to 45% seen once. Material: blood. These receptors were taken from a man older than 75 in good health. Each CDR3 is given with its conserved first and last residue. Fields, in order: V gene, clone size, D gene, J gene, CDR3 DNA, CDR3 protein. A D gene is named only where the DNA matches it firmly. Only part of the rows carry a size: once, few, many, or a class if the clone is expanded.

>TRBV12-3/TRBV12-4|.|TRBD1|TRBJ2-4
TGTGCCAGCAAGACGACAGGGTCTTTGGACATTCAGTACTTC
CASKTTGSLDIQYF
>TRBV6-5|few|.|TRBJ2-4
TGTGCCAGCAGTTACTCGAGTAGGGTTTGGGGGGCCAAAAACATTCAGTACTTC
CASSYSSRVWGAKNIQYF
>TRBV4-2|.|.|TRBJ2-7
TGTGCCAGCAGCCAAGATATTGGGGGAGGCGAGCAGTACTTC
CASSQDIGGGEQYF
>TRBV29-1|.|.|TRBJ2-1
TGCAGCGGTGAACGGGGTGAGCAGTTCTTC
CSGERGEQFF
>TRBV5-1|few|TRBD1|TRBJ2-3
TGCGCCAGCAGCTCAACGACAGGGGGAGATACGCAGTATTTT
CASSSTTGGDTQYF
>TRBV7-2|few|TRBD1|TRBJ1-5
TGTGCCAGCAGCTTAGTGGGGACAGGTAGCAATCAGCCCCAGCATTTT
CASSLVGTGSNQPQHF
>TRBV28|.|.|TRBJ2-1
TGTGCCAGCAGACCCGGGAGTTACTCCTACGAGCAGTTCTTC
CASRPGSYSYEQFF
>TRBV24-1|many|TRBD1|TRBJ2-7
TGTGCCACCAGTGATCCCGGGACAGCCTACGAGCAGTACTTC
CATSDPGTAYEQYF
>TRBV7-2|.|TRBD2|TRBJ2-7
TGTGCCAGCAGCTTAGGGACTAGCGGGAGTAACAATGAGCAGTACTTC
CASSLGTSGSNNEQYF
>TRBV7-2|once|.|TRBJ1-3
TGTGCCAGCAGCTTGGGGGTTGAGGGAAACACCATATATTTT
CASSLGVEGNTIYF
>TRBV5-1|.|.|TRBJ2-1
TGCGCCAGCAGCTTGAGCCAGGGTAGTGGTGAGCAGTTCTTC
CASSLSQGSGEQFF
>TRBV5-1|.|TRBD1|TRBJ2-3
TGCGCCAGCAGATTGGGGTGGACAGGGGACACAGATACGCAGTATTTT
CASRLGWTGDTDTQYF
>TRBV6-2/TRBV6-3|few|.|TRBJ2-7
TGTGCCAGCACTGGATTCAACGAGCAGTACTTC
CASTGFNEQYF
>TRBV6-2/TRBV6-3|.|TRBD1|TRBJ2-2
TGTGCCAGCAGTGGACAGGGTTCCGGGGAGCTGTTTTTT
CASSGQGSGELFF
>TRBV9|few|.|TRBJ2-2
TGTGCCAGCAGCCCCCGCTTGAACACCGGGGAGCTGTTTTTT
CASSPRLNTGELFF
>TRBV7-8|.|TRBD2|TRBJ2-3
TGTGCCAGCAGCTTAGGACTAGGGGCCGGGAGGCGCACAGATACGCAGTATTTT
CASSLGLGAGRRTDTQYF
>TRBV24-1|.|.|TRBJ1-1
TGTGCCACCAGTGATTCTGCCGGCCGCGGAAAGTCGGAAGCTTTCTTT
CATSDSAGRGKSEAFF
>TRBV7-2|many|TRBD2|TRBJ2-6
TGTGCCAGCACCATTAGCGGGGGGGGTAGATCTGGGGCCAACGTCCTGACTTTC
CASTISGGGRSGANVLTF